The 25 T cell receptor beta chains presented below share a single source sample, sequenced in a study of low-dose radiotherapy and immunotherapy resistance in tumors (dated by TCRdb to between 2022 and 2023). The run used an Illumina HiSeq 2500. TCRs were amplified for around 20 PCR cycles with Phusion, using a constant-region primer paired with the adapter attached to the V primers. TCRdb handled the public reads itself, with Q25 trimming in fastp and clone calling in MiXCR, and kept productive beta chains. Each CDR3 protein appears once, grouped with its most common genes and DNA. The sample table lists under 60,000 distinct CDR3 sequences, around 33% of them with a count of one. The top ten hold approximately 8.4% of the sample. Sample time point, as interpreted from the label and publication: after trial treatment. The sample's treatment or condition label, decoded: LDRT plus nivolumab, ipilimumab, low-dose cyclophosphamide and aspirin (RACIN trial).

The material was PBMCs, obtained after low-dose radiotherapy plus immunotherapy. These receptor sequences come from a male donor with rectosigmoid adenocarcinoma.

This clonotype was seen only a few times. The J gene is TRBJ2-1, the V gene TRBV3-1, with D perhaps matching TRBD2 (6 bases). Trimming took off 2 bases at V and 6 bases at J, with 14 bases between the two ends. CDR1 is LGHDT and CDR2 is YNNKEL in the germline V gene (reference sequence). This CDR3 has 15 amino acids. The CDR3 reads CASSQRGISGNEQFF. The CDR3 DNA is TGTGCCAGCAGCCAACGGGGGATCTCGGGCAATGAGCAGTTCTTC.

This clonotype was counted many times. The V gene is TRBV7-9, the J gene TRBJ1-5, with TRBD1 matching over 8 bases. Germline CDR1 SEHNR, CDR2 FQNEAQ (reference sequence). Trimming cost V 4 bases and J 4 bases; bases outside gene matches: 9. The CDR3 runs to 16 residues. The CDR3, as DNA: TGTGCCAGCAGCTCAGCCGTGGGACAGGTAAATCAGCCCCAGCATTTT. Residues: CASSSAVGQVNQPQHF. The entire variable domain, with the rest obtained from reference TRBV7-9 and TRBJ1-5, is as follows: DTGVSQNPRHKITKRGQNVTFRCDPISEHNRLYWYRQTLGQGPEFLTYFQNEAQLEKSRLLSDRFSAERPKGSFSTLEIQRTEQGDSAMYLCASSSAVGQVNQPQHFGDGTRLSIL.

This clonotype was recorded at least ten times. The J gene is TRBJ2-3, the V gene TRBV28, with D perhaps given as TRBD1 or TRBD2 (7 bases each). The CDR3 length is 18 residues. Germline values: CDR1 MDHEN, CDR2 SYDVKM. V lost 3 bases and J lost 0, with 19 bases in between. The CDR3 loop is CASSFPGLWTGSTDTQYF. The CDR3 nucleotides are TGTGCCAGCAGTTTTCCGGGACTATGGACAGGAAGCACAGATACGCAGTATTTT.

This clonotype was counted ten times or more. V and J are TRBV28 and TRBJ2-7, with 8 bases identical to TRBD1. This CDR3 is 14 amino acids long. CDR1 and CDR2 (germline): MDHEN, SYDVKM. V lost 6 bases, J lost 7 bases, and 11 bases stayed unmatched. For the CDR3, the DNA is TGTGCCAGCAGCTCTAGGACAGGGTTCGAGGAGCAGTACTTC. Its translation: CASSSRTGFEEQYF. The variable domain in full, with the rest retrieved from reference TRBV28 and TRBJ2-7, is DVKVTQSSRYLVKRTGEKVFLECVQDMDHENMFWYRQDPGLGLRLIYFSYDVKMKEKGDIPEGYSVSREKKERFSLILESASTNQTSMYLCASSSRTGFEEQYFGPGTRLTVT.

This clonotype turned up a few times. The genes are TRBV2 and TRBJ2-2; 13 bases map to TRBD2. Germline CDR1 reads SNHLY; CDR2 reads FYNNEI. The CDR3 totals 16 residues. V was pared by 7 bases and J by 4 bases, with 6 bases of the junction left unmatched. For the CDR3, the DNA is TGTGCCAGCACTAGGACTAGCGGGAGTCGCACCGGGGAGCTGTTTTTT. Its translation is CASTRTSGSRTGELFF. The variable domain in full, completed from reference TRBV2 and TRBJ2-2, reads EPEVTQTPSHQVTQMGQEVILRCVPISNHLYFYWYRQILGQKVEFLVSFYNNEISEKSEIFDDQFSVERPDGSNFTLKIRSTKLEDSAMYFCASTRTSGSRTGELFFGEGSRLTVL.

Note on this clonotype: A far larger clone is one base from this, pointing to a likely read error. This sequence joins TRBV6-2 or TRBV6-3 and TRBJ2-1; 7 nucleotides agree with TRBD1. V dropped 0 bases and J dropped 10; count of bases not matched to a gene: 15. CDR3 length: 17 residues. CDR1 is MNHEY and CDR2 is SVGEGT in the germline V gene. The CDR3 region is CASSYSKGQRIWDEQFF. The CDR3 nucleotides are TGTGCCAGCAGTTACTCGAAGGGACAGCGGATTTGGGACGAGCAGTTCTTC.

This clonotype was recorded many times. The chain combines TRBV6-2 or TRBV6-3 with TRBJ2-7; 11 positions agree with TRBD2. V lost 6 bases, J lost 1 base, and 5 bases stayed unmatched. Per germline, CDR1 MNHEY and CDR2 SVGEGT. The CDR3 is 15 residues long. The CDR3 here is CASRKLAGVSYEQYF. CDR3 DNA: TGTGCCAGCAGAAAACTAGCGGGGGTTTCCTACGAGCAGTACTTC.

This clonotype was counted ten times or more. V and J are TRBV6-2 or TRBV6-3 and TRBJ2-6, with a tentative D call TRBD2 (5 bases). V shed 5 bases and J shed 3 bases, with 17 bases lying between them. The CDR3 length is 17 residues. Germline V gives CDR1 MNHEY, CDR2 SVGEGT. This chain's CDR3 is CASSPHGEGNGANVLTF. The CDR3 nucleotides are TGTGCCAGCAGTCCTCACGGGGAAGGGAATGGGGCCAACGTCCTGACTTTC.

V usage is TRBV27 and J usage is TRBJ2-6; no reliable D call. Trimming left V 5 bases short and J 4 bases short, with 12 bases between. The germline V gene encodes CDR1 MNHEY and CDR2 SMNVEV (reference sequence). The CDR3 covers 15 residues. CDR3 residues: CASSNQKSGANVLTF. The CDR3 nucleotides read TGTGCCAGCAGTAATCAAAAGTCGGGGGCCAACGTCCTGACTTTC.

This clonotype was seen many times. The gene calls are TRBV5-6 and TRBJ2-7; D ambiguous. The germline V gene has CDR1 SGHDT and CDR2 YYEEEE. V lost 1 base, J lost 3 bases, and 5 bases lay in between. The CDR3 is made up of 12 amino acids. CDR3 in DNA: TGTGCCAGCAGCTTGCTAGACTACGAGCAGTACTTC. This translates into CASSLLDYEQYF.

Of note for this clonotype: This could be a read error, since a much larger clone is one nucleotide away. This rearrangement joins TRBV28 to TRBJ2-6; D gene ambiguous. V was pared by 5 bases and J by 0 bases, with 20 bases between. CDR1 is MDHEN and CDR2 is SYDVKM in the germline V gene. This CDR3 spans 19 amino acids. The CDR3 region is CASSAPSTSPSSGANVLTF. In nucleotides, the CDR3 is TGTGCCAGCAGTGCCCCCTCGACAAGCCCGTCCTCTGGGGCCAACGTCCTGACTTTC.

This clonotype was observed at least ten times. The gene calls are TRBV7-8 and TRBJ2-7; D gene unclear. The CDR3 runs to 16 residues. Trimming pared 5 bases from V and 4 bases from J, leaving 21 bases between. Germline CDR1 and CDR2: SGHVS and FQNEAQ. CDR3 loop: CASSQLLGVAIYEQYF. The CDR3 region has the DNA TGTGCCAGCAGCCAGCTTTTAGGAGTGGCGATATACGAGCAGTACTTC.

The rearrangement links TRBV15 to TRBJ2-3; possible D gene TRBD2, 6 bases. The V and J ends lost 1 base and 2 bases respectively, with 16 bases between them. Germline V gene sequence: CDR1 LNHNV, CDR2 YYDKDF (reference sequence). This CDR3 region has 17 residues. CDR3 DNA: TGTGCCACCAGCAGAGTCGTCGGGAGTTCTCCCACAGATACGCAGTATTTT. Its translation: CATSRVVGSSPTDTQYF.

CDR3 bases: TGCAGCGTTGGTTCAACACCGGATGAGCAGTTCTTC. Its protein is CSVGSTPDEQFF. The rearrangement joins TRBV29-1 to TRBJ2-1; D gene ambiguous. V was pared by 4 bases and J by 8 bases, with 12 bases between. This CDR3 has 12 amino acids. The germline CDR1 and CDR2 sequences are SQVTM and ANQGSEA.

This clonotype has ten or more counts. The chain is built from TRBV7-2 and TRBJ2-5; 8 bases are shared with TRBD2. The CDR3 consists of 15 residues. Germline CDR1 reads SGHTA; CDR2 reads FQGNSA. The ends lost 0 bases at V and 5 bases at J; junction bases unmatched: 5. The CDR3 reads CASSLASAGGETQYF. In nucleotides, the CDR3 is TGTGCCAGCAGCTTAGCCTCGGCGGGGGGTGAGACCCAGTACTTC.

This clonotype was picked up one time. V usage is TRBV28 and J usage is TRBJ2-5; no clear D gene. Trimming stripped 6 bases from V and 0 bases from J, with 5 bases between. CDR1 is MDHEN, CDR2 SYDVKM, per germline. The CDR3 is 12 residues long. CDR3 loop: CASSVNQETQYF. The DNA for the CDR3 is TGTGCCAGCAGCGTAAACCAAGAGACCCAGTACTTC.

This clonotype was observed at least ten times. This chain joins TRBV4-3 and TRBJ2-7; no clear D gene. The CDR3 sequence is 13 residues long. Germline loops: CDR1 LGHNA, CDR2 YSLEER. Trimming took 0 bases from V and 6 from J, leaving 9 bases between them. The CDR3 DNA is TGCGCCAGCAGCCAAGAGGGATGGGGCGAGCAGTACTTC. It specifies CASSQEGWGEQYF.

This rearrangement joins TRBV28 to TRBJ2-7; 11 nucleotides match TRBD2. V gave up 5 bases and J gave up 4 bases; unmatched junction bases: 10. Germline V lookup: CDR1 MDHEN, CDR2 SYDVKM. This CDR3 has 16 amino acids. CDR3 bases: TGTGCCAGCAGTCCACTAGCGGGAGCTCCTCTGTACGAGCAGTACTTC. It is translated as CASSPLAGAPLYEQYF.

Turning to this clonotype: One junction end does not reproduce the germline sequence, and a read error may be involved. This chain joins TRBV4-1 and TRBJ2-3; 9 bases map to TRBD2. This CDR3 contains 15 residues. In germline, CDR1 is MGHRA, CDR2 YSYEKL. CDR3 sequence: CASSALAGNPDTQYF. Here the CDR3 DNA reads TGTGCCAGCAGCGCCCTAGCGGGGAATCCAGATACGCAGTATTTT.

This clonotype has only one observation. The rearrangement joins TRBV9 to TRBJ1-1; possibly TRBD1 for D (5 bases). Trimming stripped 3 bases from V and 0 bases from J, with 12 bases between. There are 15 residues in the CDR3. Germline V gene data show CDR1 as SGDLS and CDR2 as YYNGEE. The CDR3 loop is CASSGQGALNTEAFF. The CDR3 region has the DNA TGTGCCAGCAGCGGCCAAGGGGCTTTGAACACTGAAGCTTTCTTT.

This clonotype was seen a single time. The likely explanation is a read error, given a far larger clone one base away. The chain has TRBV5-1 and TRBJ2-1; D may be TRBD1 (6 bases). The germline V gene encodes CDR1 SGHRS and CDR2 YFSETQ. The CDR3 spans 13 residues. V lost 6 bases and J lost 10, with 17 bases in between. The CDR3 loop is CASTPVQGVEQFF. CDR3 bases: TGCGCCAGCACCCCCGTACAGGGTGTCGAGCAGTTCTTC.

This clonotype was counted only a few times. This chain joins TRBV2 and TRBJ2-3; 14 nucleotides match TRBD2. CDR3 size: 17 residues. After removal of 3 bases from V and 4 bases from J, the junction contained 6 bases not matched to a gene. Germline CDR1 and CDR2: SNHLY and FYNNEI. CDR3 sequence: CASSDPLGLAGADTQYF. DNA of the CDR3: TGTGCCAGCAGTGATCCACTGGGACTAGCGGGAGCAGATACGCAGTATTTT. Full variable domain (outside the CDR3, taken from reference TRBV2 and TRBJ2-3): EPEVTQTPSHQVTQMGQEVILRCVPISNHLYFYWYRQILGQKVEFLVSFYNNEISEKSEIFDDQFSVERPDGSNFTLKIRSTKLEDSAMYFCASSDPLGLAGADTQYFGPGTRLTVL.

The chain carries TRBV12-3 or TRBV12-4 and TRBJ2-1, with 12 bases that match TRBD2. The J segment lost 8 bases and the V segment lost 6 bases, leaving 8 bases of the junction unmatched. The CDR3 has 15 residues. CDR3: CASRTTSGRGHEQFF. Here the CDR3 DNA reads TGTGCCAGCAGAACGACTAGCGGGAGAGGGCATGAGCAGTTCTTC.

This clonotype was counted many times. V and J are TRBV28 and TRBJ1-3, with D hard to call. The CDR3 is made up of 12 amino acids. From germline, CDR1 is MDHEN and CDR2 SYDVKM. V was pared by 7 bases and J by 7 bases, with 11 bases between. The chain's CDR3 is CASMNPGNTIYF. The CDR3 nucleotides are TGTGCCAGCATGAATCCGGGGAACACCATATATTTT.

This clonotype was recorded many times. V usage is TRBV5-4 and J usage is TRBJ2-5; 11 positions match TRBD1. Germline V gene data show CDR1 as SGHNT and CDR2 as YYREEE (reference sequence). J gave up 1 base and V 3 bases, and 2 bases lay outside the gene matches. The CDR3 consists of 15 residues. Written as DNA, the CDR3 is TGTGCCAGCAGCTCCGGGACAGGGGGCCAAGAGACCCAGTACTTC. Amino acids: CASSSGTGGQETQYF. The full variable domain, with the rest looked up from reference TRBV5-4 and TRBJ2-5, is ETGVTQSPTHLIKTRGQQVTLRCSSQSGHNTVSWYQQALGQGPQFIFQYYREEENGRGNFPPRFSGLQFPNYSSELNVNALELDDSALYLCASSSGTGGQETQYFGPGTRLLVL.